The next 29 T cell receptor beta chains were all read from a single sample in a study of cytomegalovirus exposure and HLA in healthy donors. Clones were sequenced by immunoSEQ multiplex PCR, and TCRdb holds only the in-frame ones, with some missing. The sample yields roughly 120,000 clones, around 87% seen once. Sequences were obtained from PBMCs. The receptors were gathered from a woman aged 25-40 years in good health and CMV-seropositive.

This chain joins TRBV5-6 and TRBJ2-2; unclear D gene. The CDR3 contains 12 residues. With 5 bases removed from V and 6 bases from J, the gap between germline ends came to 8 bases. The germline CDR1 and CDR2 sequences are SGHDT and YYEEEE. In DNA form, the CDR3 reads TGTGCCAGCAGTATTGGGCCCGGGGAGCTGTTTTTT. Encoded protein: CASSIGPGELFF.

V and J are TRBV2 and TRBJ1-2, with 8 bases aligning to TRBD1. The CDR3 is made up of 15 amino acids. V trimming: 6 bases; J trimming: 5 bases; junction bases outside the gene matches: 11. Germline V gene lookup returns CDR1 SNHLY and CDR2 FYNNEI. The CDR3 spells CASREGTGPYYGYTF. The CDR3 coding sequence is TGTGCCAGCAGGGAGGGGACAGGCCCTTATTATGGCTACACCTTC.

The chain carries TRBV28 and TRBJ2-1, with 9 bases that match TRBD1. The CDR3 length is 12 residues. The germline V gene has CDR1 MDHEN and CDR2 SYDVKM. V lost 6 bases and J lost 10; bases outside the gene matches: 4. Written as DNA, the CDR3 is TGTGCCAGCAGCTACAGGGGGCGCGAGCAGTTCTTC. Translation gives CASSYRGREQFF.

V is TRBV6-5 and J is TRBJ2-7; 9 bases are shared with TRBD2. This CDR3 is 14 amino acids long. With V trimmed by 2 bases and J by 6 bases, 5 bases remained unmatched. Germline loops: CDR1 MNHEY, CDR2 SVGAGI. In DNA form, the CDR3 reads TGTGCCAGCAGTTACGGTCTAGCGGGGAGCGAGCAGTACTTC. It translates to CASSYGLAGSEQYF.

The rearrangement links TRBV5-4 to TRBJ1-2; D gene unclear. In germline, CDR1 is SGHNT, CDR2 YYREEE (reference sequence). V dropped 4 bases and J dropped 8 bases, with 15 bases sitting between them. This CDR3 contains 13 residues. CDR3 loop: CASSLATTRGYTF. The CDR3 DNA reads TGTGCCAGCAGCCTGGCCACCACGCGGGGCTACACCTTC.

The chain joins TRBV4-3 to TRBJ2-7; 7 nucleotides line up with TRBD1. Per germline, CDR1 LGHNA and CDR2 YSLEER. V lost 0 bases and J lost 4; bases outside the gene matches: 6. The CDR3 is 15 amino acids. DNA for the CDR3: TGCGCCAGCAGCCAAGATAGCAGACAGGGTTACGAGCAGTACTTC. It specifies CASSQDSRQGYEQYF.

The rearrangement uses TRBV19 and TRBJ2-1; D is undetermined. The V end was cut by 6 bases, the J end by 0 bases, with 6 bases between. This CDR3 is 13 amino acids long. Germline lookup yields CDR1 LNHDA and CDR2 SQIVND (reference sequence). The CDR3 sequence is CASSISSYNEQFF. CDR3 DNA: TGTGCCAGTAGCATCAGCTCCTACAATGAGCAGTTCTTC.

J is TRBJ2-2 and V is TRBV18; the match to TRBD2 covers 9 bases. CDR1 is KGHSH and CDR2 is LQKENI in the germline V gene. This CDR3 comprises 15 residues. After removal of 8 bases from V and 2 bases from J, the junction contained 6 bases not matched to a gene. CDR3 in amino acids: CASTLAGANTGELFF. The CDR3, as DNA: TGTGCCAGCACCTTAGCGGGGGCCAACACCGGGGAGCTGTTTTTT.

The chain joins TRBV29-1 to TRBJ2-1; a weak D match, TRBD2 (7 bases). Deletions cut 7 bases from V and 6 bases from J, with 19 bases between. There are 14 residues in the CDR3. The germline CDR1 and CDR2 sequences are SQVTM and ANQGSEA. The DNA for the CDR3 is TGCAGCGCCAAGAGGGGGGGGGCCTCCAATGAGCAGTTCTTC. It specifies CSAKRGGASNEQFF.

The rearrangement joins TRBV4-2 to TRBJ1-1; D is unclear. The CDR3 contains 14 residues. The V end was cut by 1 base, the J end by 7 bases, with 13 bases between. Germline CDR1 and CDR2: LGHNA and YNFKEQ. The CDR3 DNA reads TGTGCCAGCAGCCAAGGCGGGAGTTTAGGTGAAGCTTTCTTT. Protein sequence: CASSQGGSLGEAFF.

The chain couples TRBV9 to TRBJ2-2; unclear D gene. CDR3 length: 13 residues. Germline values: CDR1 SGDLS, CDR2 YYNGEE. The ends were cut back, 4 bases at V and 0 bases at J, with 4 bases in the middle. CDR3 protein: CASSYSNTGELFF. CDR3 DNA: TGTGCCAGCAGCTACTCGAACACCGGGGAGCTGTTTTTT.

V is TRBV7-3 and J is TRBJ2-1; 11 bases fit TRBD2. V dropped 5 bases and J dropped 7; count of bases not matched to a gene: 7. Germline assignment: CDR1 SGHTA and CDR2 FQGTGA. This CDR3 region has 15 residues. This CDR3 is CASSPSGGRTNEQFF. The DNA of the CDR3 is TGTGCCAGCAGCCCTAGCGGGGGGAGGACGAATGAGCAGTTCTTC.

The chain is built from TRBV19 and TRBJ2-7, with D tentatively TRBD1 (5 bases). CDR3 length: 13 residues. CDR1 is LNHDA and CDR2 is SQIVND in the germline V gene (reference sequence). The V gene lost 3 bases and the J gene lost 2 bases, with 8 bases spanning the gap. The CDR3 sequence: CASSMGPAYEQYF. CDR3 DNA: TGTGCCAGTAGTATGGGGCCAGCCTACGAGCAGTACTTC.

This sequence joins TRBV6-5 and TRBJ2-7; D possibly corresponds to TRBD2 (5 bases). V was pared by 6 bases and J by 0 bases, with 9 bases between. This CDR3 is 13 amino acids long. The V gene's germline CDR1 is MNHEY and CDR2 SVGAGI. Here the CDR3 DNA reads TGTGCCAGCAGCCGTGGACTCTCCTACGAGCAGTACTTC. As protein: CASSRGLSYEQYF.

The CDR3, as DNA: TGTGCCAGCAGCCTCAGGGCGGGCACAGATACGCAGTATTTT. This sequence encodes CASSLRAGTDTQYF. The chain has TRBV6-6 and TRBJ2-3; TRBD1 might be the D (5 bases). This CDR3 has 14 amino acids. Germline CDR1 reads MNHNY; CDR2 reads SVGAGI (reference sequence). Trimming pared 6 bases from V and 1 base from J, leaving 11 bases between.

This sequence joins TRBV7-9 and TRBJ1-5; D gene uncertain. V shed 0 bases and J shed 9 bases, with 18 bases lying between them. This CDR3 spans 16 amino acids. Germline V CDR1 and CDR2: SEHNR, FQNEAQ (reference sequence). The CDR3 here is CASSLASESPKWPQHF. CDR3 sequence (DNA): TGTGCCAGCAGCTTAGCCAGCGAGAGCCCCAAATGGCCCCAGCATTTT.

CDR3 amino acids: CASSTQGDPRGRGSGYTF. The CDR3 bases are TGTGCCAGCAGCACCCAAGGGGATCCCAGAGGCCGCGGTAGTGGCTACACCTTC. The gene calls are TRBV21-1 and TRBJ1-2; the DNA was not used to check the table's D call, TRBD1. TRBV21-1 is a recognized pseudogene. The CDR3 has 18 residues.

In its sample, this clone was seen a few times. The gene calls are TRBV4-3 and TRBJ2-1, with D possibly being TRBD2 (6 bases). Per the germline V gene, CDR1 is LGHNA and CDR2 is YSLEER. The CDR3 runs to 13 residues. Trimming removed 1 base from V and 7 bases from J, with 8 bases in between. CDR3 nucleotide sequence: TGCGCCAGCAGCCAAGTCGGAGGGAATGAGCAGTTCTTC. It is translated as CASSQVGGNEQFF.

The rearrangement links TRBV2 to TRBJ1-2; D gene ambiguous. The germline V gene encodes CDR1 SNHLY and CDR2 FYNNEI. V was clipped by 5 bases and J by 0 bases, with 10 bases between them. The CDR3 contains 14 residues. The CDR3, as DNA: TGTGCCAGCAGTAAGAGTTTGTCTAACTATGGCTACACCTTC. Protein sequence: CASSKSLSNYGYTF. Full variable domain (remainder filled in from reference TRBV2 and TRBJ1-2): EPEVTQTPSHQVTQMGQEVILRCVPISNHLYFYWYRQILGQKVEFLVSFYNNEISEKSEIFDDQFSVERPDGSNFTLKIRSTKLEDSAMYFCASSKSLSNYGYTFGSGTRLTVV.

This clone was recorded only once. This chain links TRBV6-1 with TRBJ2-5; 8 nucleotides align to TRBD2. The ends lost 4 bases at V and 0 bases at J; junction bases unmatched: 7. In germline, CDR1 is MNHNS, CDR2 SASEGT. The CDR3 sequence is 16 residues long. DNA for the CDR3: TGTGCCAGCAGTGGGAGCGGGGGACTTTACCAAGAGACCCAGTACTTC. Residues: CASSGSGGLYQETQYF.

This chain uses TRBV13 with TRBJ2-7; TRBD2 matches 7 bases. The CDR3 runs to 15 residues. Looked up from germline, CDR1 is PRHDT and CDR2 is FYEKMQ (reference sequence). V lost 3 bases to trimming and J lost 7 bases; unmatched junction nucleotides: 12. The CDR3 DNA reads as TGTGCCAGCAGCTTTGGGGGGGAGGTGACGAAGGAGCAGTACTTC. It codes for CASSFGGEVTKEQYF.

The chain uses TRBV7-9 and TRBJ2-7; D remains unclear. Trimming shortened V by 1 base and J by 2 bases, and 3 bases separated the two germline ends. Looked up from germline, CDR1 is SEHNR and CDR2 is FQNEAQ (reference sequence). There are 12 residues in the CDR3. The CDR3 reads CASSLVAYEQYF. The CDR3 DNA reads as TGTGCCAGCAGCTTAGTAGCCTACGAGCAGTACTTC.

J is TRBJ2-7 and V is TRBV10-3; TRBD2 matches 13 bases. The CDR3 is made up of 16 amino acids. J gave up 5 bases and V 0 bases, and 4 bases lay outside the gene matches. Germline-derived CDR1 and CDR2 are ENHRY and SYGVKD. CDR3 sequence: CAISESLLAGGNEQYF. As DNA, the CDR3 is TGTGCCATCAGTGAGTCGCTACTAGCGGGAGGGAACGAGCAGTACTTC.

The rearrangement links TRBV7-9 to TRBJ2-7; D call uncertain. The V gene's germline CDR1 is SEHNR and CDR2 FQNEAQ (reference sequence). V was trimmed by 5 bases and J by 0 bases, leaving 14 bases between them. This CDR3 contains 15 residues. CDR3 residues: CASSPLRVTSYEQYF. The CDR3 DNA follows: TGTGCCAGCAGCCCCCTCCGGGTAACCTCCTACGAGCAGTACTTC.

The CDR3 protein is CASSLAGLRAEQFF. The CDR3 nucleotides are TGTGCCAGCAGCTTGGCTGGACTTCGGGCTGAGCAGTTCTTC. V and J are TRBV5-6 and TRBJ2-1; possibly TRBD2 for D (5 bases). This CDR3 has 14 amino acids. With 0 bases removed from V and 9 bases from J, the gap between germline ends came to 13 bases. Germline values: CDR1 SGHDT, CDR2 YYEEEE.

V and J are TRBV5-1 and TRBJ2-1; 9 bases align to TRBD1. Germline V gene data show CDR1 as SGHRS and CDR2 as YFSETQ. The CDR3 totals 14 residues. J was trimmed by 5 bases and V by 7 bases; bases with no gene match: 7. CDR3 DNA sequence: TGCGCCAGCGCGGGACAGGGCAGAAACAATGAGCAGTTCTTC. Its protein is CASAGQGRNNEQFF.

The chain couples TRBV5-6 to TRBJ1-2; D unclear. The CDR3 totals 14 residues. V lost 4 bases and J 4 bases, leaving 14 bases between the germline ends. Germline assignment: CDR1 SGHDT and CDR2 YYEEEE. CDR3 DNA sequence: TGTGCCAGCAGCCCCGCGGGCCGCACCTATGGCTACACCTTC. Amino acids: CASSPAGRTYGYTF.

The gene calls are TRBV5-1 and TRBJ2-2; D is possibly TRBD1 (5 bases). The V gene lost 4 bases and the J gene lost 5 bases, with 21 bases spanning the gap. Germline assignment: CDR1 SGHRS and CDR2 YFSETQ. The CDR3 extends over 17 amino acids. Written as DNA, the CDR3 is TGCGCCAGCAGCCGAACCGGATTACAGGAGACTACCGGGGAGCTGTTTTTT. This sequence encodes CASSRTGLQETTGELFF.

The genes are TRBV5-1 and TRBJ2-5; 13 bases fit TRBD2. Germline CDR1 SGHRS, CDR2 YFSETQ. Unmatched junction bases numbered 5, after V lost 4 bases and J lost 2 bases. CDR3 size: 16 residues. DNA of the CDR3: TGCGCCAGCAGCCTGGGGACTAGCGGGACTCAAGAGACCCAGTACTTC. Translating gives CASSLGTSGTQETQYF.